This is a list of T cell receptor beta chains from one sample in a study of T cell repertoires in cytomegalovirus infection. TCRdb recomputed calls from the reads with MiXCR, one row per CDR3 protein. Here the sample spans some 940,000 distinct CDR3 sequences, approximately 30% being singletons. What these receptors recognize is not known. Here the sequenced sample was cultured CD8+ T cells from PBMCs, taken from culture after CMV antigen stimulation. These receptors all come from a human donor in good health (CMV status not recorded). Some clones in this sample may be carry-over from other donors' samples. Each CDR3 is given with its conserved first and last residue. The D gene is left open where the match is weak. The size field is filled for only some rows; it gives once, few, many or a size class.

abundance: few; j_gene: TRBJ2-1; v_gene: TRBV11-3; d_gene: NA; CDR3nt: TGTGCCAGTTCTCGGGACTCCGCGTACAATGAGCAGTTCTTC; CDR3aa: CASSRDSAYNEQFF
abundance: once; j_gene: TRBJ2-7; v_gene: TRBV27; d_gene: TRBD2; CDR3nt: TGTGCCAGCAGTTTCGCGGAAGGGAGGGATTACTACGAGCAGTACTTC; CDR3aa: CASSFAEGRDYYEQYF
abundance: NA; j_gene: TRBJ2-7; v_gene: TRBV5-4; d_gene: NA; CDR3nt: TGTGCCAGCAGCTTCGGGACGGCCTCCTACGAGCAGTACTTC; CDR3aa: CASSFGTASYEQYF
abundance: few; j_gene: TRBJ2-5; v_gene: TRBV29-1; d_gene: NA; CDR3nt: TGCAGCGTTGAGGTTTCTGGACAGCAAGAGACCCAGTACTTC; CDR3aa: CSVEVSGQQETQYF
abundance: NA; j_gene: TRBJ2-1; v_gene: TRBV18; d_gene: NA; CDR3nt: TGTGCCAGCTCGCAGGAGCTTCTGCTAGGACGAACAGGCAATGAGCAGTTCTTC; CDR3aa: CASSQELLLGRTGNEQFF
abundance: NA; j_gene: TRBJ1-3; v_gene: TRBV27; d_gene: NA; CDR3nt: TGTGCCTCCAAGAGGGCAGGGGCAAGCTCTGGAAACACCATATATTTT; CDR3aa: CASKRAGASSGNTIYF
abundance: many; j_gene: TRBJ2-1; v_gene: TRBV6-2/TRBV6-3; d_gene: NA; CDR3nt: TGTGCCAGCAGACCCGGGCAGGACATACGACGTGAGCAGTTCTTC; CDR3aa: CASRPGQDIRREQFF
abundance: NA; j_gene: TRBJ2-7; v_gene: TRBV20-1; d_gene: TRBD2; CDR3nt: TGCAGTGCCCCCGGACTAGCGGGGGGCTCGAACTCCTACGAGCAGTACTTC; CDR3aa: CSAPGLAGGSNSYEQYF
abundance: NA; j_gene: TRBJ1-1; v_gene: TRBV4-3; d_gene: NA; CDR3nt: TGCGCCAGCAGCCAAGTTCAGGACACTGAAGCTTTCTTT; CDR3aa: CASSQVQDTEAFF
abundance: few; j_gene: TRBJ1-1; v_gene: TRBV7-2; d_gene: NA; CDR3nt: TGTGCCAGCAGCTTAGTGGGGGGAGACGGTTACACTGAAGCTTTCTTT; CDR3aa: CASSLVGGDGYTEAFF
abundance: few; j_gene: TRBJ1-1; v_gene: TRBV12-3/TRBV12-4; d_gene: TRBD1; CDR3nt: TGTGCCAGCAGTCGCCAGGGGGGGGCCACTGAAGCTTTCTTT; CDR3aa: CASSRQGGATEAFF
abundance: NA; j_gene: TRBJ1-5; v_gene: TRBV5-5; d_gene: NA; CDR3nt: TGTGCCAGCAGCCCGGACAGTTATCAGCCCCAGCATTTT; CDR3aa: CASSPDSYQPQHF
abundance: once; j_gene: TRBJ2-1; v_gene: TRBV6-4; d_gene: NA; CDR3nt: TGTGCCAGCAGCCTCCGGGACACAACCTACAATGAGCAGTTCTTC; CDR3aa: CASSLRDTTYNEQFF
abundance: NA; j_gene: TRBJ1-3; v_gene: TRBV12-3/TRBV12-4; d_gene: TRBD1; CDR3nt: TGTGCCAGCAGTCTAGGACAGGGGGCTATCTCTGGAAACACCATATATTTT; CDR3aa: CASSLGQGAISGNTIYF
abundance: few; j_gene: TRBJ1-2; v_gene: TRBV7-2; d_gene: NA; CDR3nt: TGTGCCAGCAACGCGGGCGGGGGGAGTTTAGGCTACACCTTC; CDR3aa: CASNAGGGSLGYTF
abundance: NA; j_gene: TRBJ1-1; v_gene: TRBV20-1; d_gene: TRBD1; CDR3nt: TGCAGTGCCAAAGGGGGCGCGTTGGCTTTCTTT; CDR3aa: CSAKGGALAFF
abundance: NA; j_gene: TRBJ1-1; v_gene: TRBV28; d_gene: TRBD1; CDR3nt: TGTGCCAGCTATACAGGGGGCTTAAGGGCTTTCTTT; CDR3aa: CASYTGGLRAFF
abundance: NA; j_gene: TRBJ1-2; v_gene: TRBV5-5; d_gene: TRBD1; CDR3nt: TGTGCCAGCAGCTTGGCACGGCCGGAAACGGACAGGGACTATGGCTACACCTTC; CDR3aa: CASSLARPETDRDYGYTF
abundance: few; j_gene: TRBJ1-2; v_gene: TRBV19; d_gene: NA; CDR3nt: TGTGCCAGTCGAGGGGCTGGCTACACCTTC; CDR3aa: CASRGAGYTF
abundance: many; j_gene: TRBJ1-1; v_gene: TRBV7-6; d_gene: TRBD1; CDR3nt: TGTGCCAGCAGCTTCGGGGGACAGGGACTTACTGAAGCTTTCTTT; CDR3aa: CASSFGGQGLTEAFF
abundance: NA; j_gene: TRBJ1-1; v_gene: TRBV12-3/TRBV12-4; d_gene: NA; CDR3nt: TGTGCCAGCAGTTTGAACGGATGGAACACTGAAGCTTTCTTT; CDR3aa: CASSLNGWNTEAFF
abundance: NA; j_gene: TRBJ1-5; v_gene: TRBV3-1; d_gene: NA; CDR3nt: TGTGCCAGCGGTGATGGGGGACAGCCCCAGCATTTT; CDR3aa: CASGDGGQPQHF
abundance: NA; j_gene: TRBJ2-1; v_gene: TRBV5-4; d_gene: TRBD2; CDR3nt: TGTGCCAGCAGCTTAGACGCGGGGGACAATGAGCAGTTCTTC; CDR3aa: CASSLDAGDNEQFF
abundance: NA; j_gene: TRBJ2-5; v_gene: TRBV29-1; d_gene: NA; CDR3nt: TGCAGCCCGCCGCCCGTAAAAGGGGGTGGAGAGACCCAGTACTTC; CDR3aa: CSPPPVKGGGETQYF
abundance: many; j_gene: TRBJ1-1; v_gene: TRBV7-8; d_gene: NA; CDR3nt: TGTGCCAGCACCTCCGATATCGGAGGCGGGACTGAAGCTTTCTTT; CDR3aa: CASTSDIGGGTEAFF
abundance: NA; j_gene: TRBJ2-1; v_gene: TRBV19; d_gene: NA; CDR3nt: TGTGCCAGTAGTATGGGCAGCTCCTACAATGAGCAGTTCTTC; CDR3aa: CASSMGSSYNEQFF
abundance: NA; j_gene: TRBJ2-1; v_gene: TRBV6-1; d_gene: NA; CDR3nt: TGTGCCAGCAGTGAACAGTACAATGAGCAGTTCTTC; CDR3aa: CASSEQYNEQFF
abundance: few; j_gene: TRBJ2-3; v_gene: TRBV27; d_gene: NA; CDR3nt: TGTGCCAGCAGTCCCCGGGGTAACACAGATACGCAGTATTTT; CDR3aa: CASSPRGNTDTQYF
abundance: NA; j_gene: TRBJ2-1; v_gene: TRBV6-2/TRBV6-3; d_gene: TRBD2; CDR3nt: TGTGCCAGCAAAGAGGTACTAGCGGGGGGGGAGCAGTTCTTC; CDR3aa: CASKEVLAGGEQFF